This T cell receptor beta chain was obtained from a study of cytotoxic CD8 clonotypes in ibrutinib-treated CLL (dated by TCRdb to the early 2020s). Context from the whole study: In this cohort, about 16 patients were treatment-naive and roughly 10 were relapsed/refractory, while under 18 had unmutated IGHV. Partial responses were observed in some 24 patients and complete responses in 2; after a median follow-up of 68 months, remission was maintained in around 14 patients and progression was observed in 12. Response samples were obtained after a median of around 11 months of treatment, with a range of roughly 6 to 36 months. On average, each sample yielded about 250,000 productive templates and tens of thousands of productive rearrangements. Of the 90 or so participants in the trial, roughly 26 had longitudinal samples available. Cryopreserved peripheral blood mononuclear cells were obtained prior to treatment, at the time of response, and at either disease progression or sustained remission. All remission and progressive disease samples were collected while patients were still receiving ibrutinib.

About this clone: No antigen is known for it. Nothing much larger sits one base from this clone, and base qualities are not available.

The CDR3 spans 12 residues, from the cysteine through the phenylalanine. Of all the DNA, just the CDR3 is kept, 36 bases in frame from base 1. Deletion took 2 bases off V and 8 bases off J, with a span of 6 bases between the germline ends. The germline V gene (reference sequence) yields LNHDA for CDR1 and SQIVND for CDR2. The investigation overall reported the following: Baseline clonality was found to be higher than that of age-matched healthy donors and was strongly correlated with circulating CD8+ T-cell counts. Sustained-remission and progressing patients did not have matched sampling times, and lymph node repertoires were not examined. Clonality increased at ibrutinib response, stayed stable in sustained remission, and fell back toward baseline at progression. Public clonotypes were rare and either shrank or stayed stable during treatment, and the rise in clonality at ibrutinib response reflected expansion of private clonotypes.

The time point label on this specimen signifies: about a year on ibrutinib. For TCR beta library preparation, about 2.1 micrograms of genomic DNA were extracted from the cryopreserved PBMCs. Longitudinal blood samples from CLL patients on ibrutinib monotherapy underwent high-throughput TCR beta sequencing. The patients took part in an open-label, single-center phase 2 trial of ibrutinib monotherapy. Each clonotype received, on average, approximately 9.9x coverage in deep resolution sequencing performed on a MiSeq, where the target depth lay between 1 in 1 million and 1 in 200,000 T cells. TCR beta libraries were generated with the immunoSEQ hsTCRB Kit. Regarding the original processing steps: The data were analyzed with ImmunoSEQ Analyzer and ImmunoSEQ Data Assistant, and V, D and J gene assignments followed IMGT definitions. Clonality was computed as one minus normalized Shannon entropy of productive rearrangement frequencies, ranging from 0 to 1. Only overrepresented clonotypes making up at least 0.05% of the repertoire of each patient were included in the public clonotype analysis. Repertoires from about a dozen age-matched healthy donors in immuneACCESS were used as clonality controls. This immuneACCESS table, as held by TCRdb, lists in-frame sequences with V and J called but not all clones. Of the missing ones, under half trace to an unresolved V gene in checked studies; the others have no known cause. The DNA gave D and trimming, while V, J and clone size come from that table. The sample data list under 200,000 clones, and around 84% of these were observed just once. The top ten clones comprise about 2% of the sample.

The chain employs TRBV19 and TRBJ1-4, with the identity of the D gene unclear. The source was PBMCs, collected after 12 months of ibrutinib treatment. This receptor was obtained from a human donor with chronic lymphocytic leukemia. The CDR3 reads CASSIRGEKLFF. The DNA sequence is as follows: TGTGCCAGTAGTATACGCGGGGAAAAACTGTTTTTT.